This T cell receptor beta chain was profiled in a study of T cell clonotyping in hematopoietic cell transplantation. Study background: Pretransplant recipient samples were taken after cytoreduction.

This CDR3 comprises 16 residues. Germline V gene sequence: CDR1 ENHRY, CDR2 SYGVKD. Unmatched junction bases numbered 6, after V lost 0 bases and J lost 5 bases. Indicated time point: recipient sample about 28 days before transplant, after cytoreduction. Sequencing was performed with immunoSEQ multiplex PCR; in TCRdb, only in-frame clones are kept and a portion is missing. The data contain over 7,000 clones, more than 75% of them singletons. This clone has just one count. The rearrangement joins TRBV10-3 to TRBJ2-3; 9 bases line up with TRBD2. This TCR was sampled from a man in his 60s with acute myeloid leukemia. Some clones in this sample may be carry-over from other donors' samples. The source was peripheral blood mononuclear cells, collected before stem cell transplant. As DNA, the CDR3 is TGTGCCATCAGTGAGTCGGCTAGCGGGACGGGAGATACGCAGTATTTT. It codes for CAISESASGTGDTQYF.